The 13 T cell receptor beta chains presented below share a single source sample, sequenced in a study of tumor-infiltrating lymphocytes in oesophageal squamous cell carcinoma (TCRdb year 2016). Receptors were amplified or captured by PCR. The reads were generated on an Illumina HiSeq 2000. TCRdb trimmed the raw reads at Q25, called clones with MiXCR and kept productive beta chains. Merged by CDR3 protein, the rows form single entries marked with the most common genes and DNA. In this sample the table shows about 21,000 distinct CDR3 sequences, about 35% of which occur a single time. The ten largest account for 9% to 13% of the sample. The sequencing input was esophageal tumor tissue. All receptors come from a male donor with esophageal squamous cell carcinoma.

Comment on this clonotype: It may be a read error: a sequence one base away is much more abundant. Because it lacks the conserved phenylalanine or tryptophan at the end, this CDR3 is likely a read error. The chain uses TRBV24-1 and TRBJ2-4, with D perhaps TRBD1 (6 bases). The J call is uncertain, as TRBJ2-5 better fits the DNA end. The V gene's germline CDR1 is KGHDR and CDR2 SFDVKD. The CDR3 length is 16 residues. The DNA for the CDR3 is TGTGCCACCAGTGATCCGCTGGTGGACAGCCAAGAGACCCAGTACTGC. This encodes CATSDPLVDSQETQYC.

The chain uses TRBV24-1 and TRBJ2-3, with D hard to call. V gave up 5 bases and J gave up 3 bases, with 11 bases separating them. Germline CDR1 and CDR2: KGHDR and SFDVKD. The CDR3 is 14 amino acids. CDR3 DNA sequence: TGTGCCACCAGTGGCAGGCAGGCTACAGATACGCAGTATTTT. Translating it yields CATSGRQATDTQYF.

This clonotype has just a few counts. The chain combines TRBV12-3 or TRBV12-4 with TRBJ2-4; 11 nucleotides agree with TRBD2. The better agreement between TRBJ2-7 and the DNA end casts doubt on the J call. The CDR3 is made up of 16 amino acids. The CDR3 DNA reads TGTGCCAGCAGTTCTCATGGGACTAGCGGATCCTACGAGCAGTACTTC. Translating it yields CASSSHGTSGSYEQYF.

In this sample, this clonotype turned up many times. V and J are TRBV7-9 and TRBJ1-2, with D perhaps TRBD1 (6 bases). V gave up 0 bases and J gave up 6 bases, with 11 bases separating them. Germline V lookup: CDR1 SEHNR, CDR2 FQNEAQ (reference sequence). The CDR3 has 14 amino acids. CDR3 DNA: TGTGCCAGCAGCTTAGCTGGGGGCGTCCATGGCTACACCTTC. This codes for CASSLAGGVHGYTF.

J is TRBJ1-1 and V is TRBV2; D gene unclear. Germline CDR1 reads SNHLY; CDR2 reads FYNNEI. The germline V and J ends were trimmed by 5 bases and 0 bases, with 10 bases remaining between them. The length of the CDR3 is 14 residues. The CDR3 sequence: CASSIGRLNTEAFF. For the CDR3, the DNA is TGTGCCAGCAGTATTGGCAGACTGAACACTGAAGCTTTCTTT. The whole variable domain, filled in from reference TRBV2 and TRBJ1-1, reads EPEVTQTPSHQVTQMGQEVILRCVPISNHLYFYWYRQILGQKVEFLVSFYNNEISEKSEIFDDQFSVERPDGSNFTLKIRSTKLEDSAMYFCASSIGRLNTEAFFGQGTRLTVV.

About this clonotype: A read error may be the cause here, since a much bigger clone is one base away. The chain uses TRBV6-1 and TRBJ2-7, with TRBD1 matching over 7 bases. Near its end, the DNA agrees better with TRBJ2-5, so the J call may be wrong. The CDR3 has 15 residues. From germline, CDR1 is MNHNS and CDR2 SASEGT. The CDR3 nucleotides are TGTGCCAGCAGTCATCGGACAGGATTCACAGAGACCCAGTACTTC. Its translation is CASSHRTGFTETQYF.

The genes are TRBV7-6 and TRBJ2-4; no clear D. The J call may be wrong; the DNA end is better matched by TRBJ2-5. The germline V gene encodes CDR1 SGHVS and CDR2 FNYEAQ. The CDR3 runs to 14 residues. DNA for the CDR3: TGTGCCAGCAGCTTAAGCCGAGCCGAAGAGACCCAGTACTTC. Residues: CASSLSRAEETQYF.

This clonotype is a singleton in its sample. The chain has TRBV7-2 and TRBJ2-1; 11 bases map to TRBD2. This CDR3 has 16 amino acids. The J segment lost 3 bases and the V segment lost 0 bases, leaving 1 base of the junction unmatched. The germline CDR1 and CDR2 sequences are SGHTA and FQGNSA. The CDR3 nucleotides are TGTGCCAGCAGCTTAGCTAGCGGGAGGGACTACAATGAGCAGTTCTTC. It encodes CASSLASGRDYNEQFF.

Many counts were recorded for this clonotype. The rearrangement uses TRBV11-2 and TRBJ1-1, with a possible D match to TRBD1 (5 bases). Germline loops: CDR1 SGHAT, CDR2 FQNNGV. The CDR3 length is 15 residues. V shed 6 bases and J shed 0 bases, with 14 bases lying between them. The CDR3 loop reads CASRIRQRMNTEAFF. The CDR3 DNA reads as TGTGCCAGCAGAATAAGACAGCGGATGAACACTGAAGCTTTCTTT.

This clonotype rates as medium-sized (0.01 to 0.1%). In DNA, the CDR3 is TGTGCCAGCAGCAAGGGGTACGGGACAGAGACATATTACAATGAGCAGTTCTTC. Protein product: CASSKGYGTETYYNEQFF. This sequence joins TRBV7-8 and TRBJ2-1; TRBD1 aligns across 7 bases. The J segment lost 4 bases and the V segment lost 5 bases, leaving 17 bases of the junction unmatched. This CDR3 contains 18 residues. Germline CDR1 is SGHVS and CDR2 is FQNEAQ.

Here the CDR3 reads CASSLDGQVENSAFF. The DNA of the CDR3 is TGTGCCAGCAGCTTGGACGGACAGGTTGAAAATTCGGCTTTCTTT. The rearrangement joins TRBV5-6 to TRBJ1-1, with 7 bases aligning to TRBD1. The CDR3 is made up of 15 amino acids. In germline, CDR1 is SGHDT, CDR2 YYEEEE. The V and J ends lost 0 bases and 11 bases, in that order; junction bases with no gene match: 13.

The sample holds one count of this clonotype. The rearrangement joins TRBV4-1 to TRBJ2-4, with 11 bases fitting TRBD2. The germline V gene encodes CDR1 MGHRA and CDR2 YSYEKL. The CDR3 has 16 amino acids. Trimming cost V 2 bases and J 13 bases; bases outside gene matches: 13. The DNA of the CDR3 is TGCGCCAGCAGCCAACTACCGGGACTAGCGGCCAATGAGCAGTACTTC. This sequence encodes CASSQLPGLAANEQYF.

The DNA for the CDR3 is TGTGCCAGCAGTAATCGGGAGACCCAGTACTTC. It yields the protein CASSNRETQYF. The chain links TRBV12-3 or TRBV12-4 to TRBJ2-5; D remains ambiguous. Trimming removed 5 bases from V and 5 bases from J, with 6 bases in between. The CDR3 consists of 11 residues.